One and the same sample provided the 7 T cell receptor beta chains below, sequenced in a study of T cell repertoires in cytomegalovirus infection. These receptors' targets are unknown. TCRdb fed the reads into MiXCR, producing one record per CDR3 protein. The data show 350,000 to 400,000 distinct CDR3 sequences, about 35% seen once. Sequencing was performed on cultured PBMCs, taken from culture after CMV antigen stimulation. The receptors were sampled from a human donor in good health (CMV status not recorded). Some clones in this sample may be carry-over from other donors' samples.

The chain employs TRBV6-6 and TRBJ2-7; the D is unclear. Germline V gene lookup returns CDR1 MNHNY and CDR2 SVGAGI (reference sequence). Trimming stripped 2 bases from V and 1 base from J, with 15 bases between. The CDR3 runs 16 residues. CDR3 nucleotides: TGTGCCAGCAGTTACATGGTGGCCCCTCGTTCCTACGAGCAGTACGTC. Protein product: CASSYMVAPRSYEQYV.

The chain has TRBV29-1 and TRBJ2-7, with a possible D match to TRBD2 (6 bases). V lost 7 bases and J lost 0, with 22 bases in between. CDR1 is SQVTM, CDR2 ANQGSEA, per germline. The CDR3 runs 16 residues. The CDR3 nucleotides are TGCAGCGGGGTGGTAGAACGGGGGTATGGCTCCTACGAGCAGTACTTC. Translated: CSGVVERGYGSYEQYF.

This clonotype was observed a few times. The chain is built from TRBV28 and TRBJ1-2; D ambiguous. CDR1 and CDR2 (germline): MDHEN, SYDVKM. Deletions cut 3 bases from V and 8 bases from J, with 7 bases between. The CDR3 totals 11 residues. In nucleotides, the CDR3 is TGTGCCAGCAGTTTTGTCGACGGCTACACCTTC. It specifies CASSFVDGYTF.

The V and J genes are TRBV6-5 and TRBJ2-7, with D unclear. Trimming removed 8 bases from V and 1 base from J, with 18 bases in between. The germline CDR1 and CDR2 sequences are MNHEY and SVGAGI. The CDR3 spans 15 residues. CDR3 loop: CASGPRAKASYEQYF. The CDR3 coding sequence is TGTGCCAGCGGCCCCCGGGCAAAAGCGTCCTACGAGCAGTACTTC.

The chain uses TRBV20-1 and TRBJ1-6; 7 positions match TRBD1. The CDR3 contains 15 residues. The germline V gene encodes CDR1 DFQATT and CDR2 SNEGSKA (reference sequence). V trimming: 0 bases; J trimming: 6 bases; junction bases outside the gene matches: 5. CDR3 residues: CSAREEGALNSPLHF. As DNA, the CDR3 is TGCAGTGCTAGAGAGGAGGGGGCGCTTAATTCACCCCTCCACTTT.

The rearrangement joins TRBV12-3 or TRBV12-4 to TRBJ2-4; D might be TRBD1 or TRBD2, each matching 6 bases. Trimming removed 6 bases at V and 2 bases at J, with 11 bases between. The CDR3 length is 14 residues. CDR3 DNA sequence: TGTGCCAGCAGCCAAGGGGGGACCAAAAACATTCAGTACTTC. It is translated as CASSQGGTKNIQYF.

The rearrangement joins TRBV6-5 to TRBJ2-1; 12 bases align to TRBD2. The V gene end was trimmed by 5 bases and the J gene end by 6 bases; junction bases not matched to a gene: 5. This CDR3 region has 15 residues. From germline, CDR1 is MNHEY and CDR2 SVGAGI. The CDR3 is CASSLAGGPTNEQFF. CDR3 in DNA: TGTGCCAGCAGTCTAGCGGGAGGGCCTACCAATGAGCAGTTCTTC.